Following are 27 T cell receptor beta chains from one sample sequenced in a study of blood T cell repertoires in COVID-19. Libraries were prepared by immunoSEQ multiplex PCR; TCRdb keeps only in-frame clonotypes and omits some of them. The repertoire holds 250,000 to 350,000 clones, with about 90% as singletons. Sequenced material: peripheral blood. The receptors come from a woman in her 30s with COVID-19, enrolled during active disease.

The chain is built from TRBV30 and TRBJ2-7; D perhaps matches TRBD2 (5 bases). V shed 2 bases and J shed 4 bases, with 18 bases lying between them. The CDR3 length is 15 residues. Germline CDR1 reads GTSNPN; CDR2 reads SVGIG (reference sequence). The CDR3: CAWSPPLVGVYEQYF. CDR3 sequence (DNA): TGTGCCTGGAGTCCCCCCCTGGTCGGGGTTTACGAGCAGTACTTC.

This sequence joins TRBV4-3 and TRBJ2-7; TRBD2 might be the D (6 bases). The CDR3 has 15 amino acids. V lost 3 bases to trimming and J lost 4 bases, with 16 bases between them. The germline V gene encodes CDR1 LGHNA and CDR2 YSLEER. CDR3 in amino acids: CASSHRAGSRYEQYF. As DNA, the CDR3 is TGCGCCAGCAGCCATAGGGCCGGGAGTAGATACGAGCAGTACTTC.

The chain employs TRBV10-1 and TRBJ2-3; D may be TRBD1 (6 bases). Germline V gene data show CDR1 as WNHNN and CDR2 as SYGVQD (reference sequence). The V gene lost 2 bases and the J gene lost 4 bases, with 10 bases spanning the gap. The CDR3 length is 14 residues. CDR3 residues: CASSELQGSDTQYF. CDR3 DNA sequence: TGCGCCAGCAGTGAGCTACAGGGATCAGATACGCAGTATTTT.

This sequence joins TRBV6-5 and TRBJ2-4, with 7 bases that match TRBD2. V trimming: 6 bases; J trimming: 8 bases; junction bases outside the gene matches: 4. Looked up from germline, CDR1 is MNHEY and CDR2 is SVGAGI. This CDR3 region has 12 residues. In nucleotides, the CDR3 is TGTGCCAGCAGGGGGGGGAGTGACATTCAGTACTTC. Translated, it gives CASRGGSDIQYF.

This clone has a handful of counts. V and J are TRBV27 and TRBJ1-4; TRBD1 matches 7 bases. There are 15 residues in the CDR3. Germline-derived CDR1 and CDR2 are MNHEY and SMNVEV (reference sequence). V lost 5 bases to trimming and J lost 5 bases; unmatched junction nucleotides: 8. CDR3: CASSPWTGYNEKLFF. The CDR3 DNA reads TGTGCCAGCAGTCCCTGGACAGGATACAATGAAAAACTGTTTTTT.

The rearrangement uses TRBV5-4 and TRBJ2-7; 12 positions agree with TRBD1. Germline CDR1 is SGHNT and CDR2 is YYREEE (reference sequence). The junction had 8 bases not matched to a gene; V was cut back by 7 bases and J by 6 bases. The CDR3 is 14 residues long. The CDR3 is CASARDRGPSEQYF. The CDR3 nucleotides read TGTGCCAGCGCCCGGGACAGGGGGCCCTCCGAGCAGTACTTC.

Written as DNA, the CDR3 is TGTGCCAGCAGTTTTCTGACTAGCGGGAGTGGGGAGACCCAGTACTTC. Residues: CASSFLTSGSGETQYF. The genes are TRBV28 and TRBJ2-5, with 12 nucleotides matching TRBD2. This CDR3 is built from 16 residues. V lost 3 bases to trimming and J lost 5 bases; unmatched junction nucleotides: 7. In germline, CDR1 is MDHEN, CDR2 SYDVKM.

The chain uses TRBV9 and TRBJ2-1, with D unresolved. The ends were cut back, 7 bases at V and 10 bases at J, with 3 bases in the middle. Germline CDR1 reads SGDLS; CDR2 reads YYNGEE. The CDR3 spans 8 residues. Here the CDR3 DNA reads TGTGCCAGCCTGGAGCAGTTCTTC. Translated, it gives CASLEQFF. The variable domain in full, with the rest retrieved from reference TRBV9 and TRBJ2-1, is DSGVTQTPKHLITATGQRVTLRCSPRSGDLSVYWYQQSLDQGLQFLIQYYNGEERAKGNILERFSAQQFPDLHSELNLSSLELGDSALYFCASLEQFFGPGTRLTVL.

The chain couples TRBV28 to TRBJ2-7, with 9 bases that match TRBD1. The length of the CDR3 is 15 residues. Trimming took 6 bases from V and 1 from J; bases not matched to a gene: 7. Germline V gene data show CDR1 as MDHEN and CDR2 as SYDVKM. The CDR3 DNA sequence: TGTGCCAGCAGAGACCCCGGGACAGGGTCCTACGAGCAGTACTTC. Its protein product is CASRDPGTGSYEQYF.

The chain is built from TRBV2 and TRBJ2-5, with D perhaps matching TRBD1 (6 bases). V lost 4 bases, J lost 7 bases, and 19 bases lay in between. Germline V gene sequence: CDR1 SNHLY, CDR2 FYNNEI. The CDR3 totals 15 residues. The CDR3 here is CASSAEQGYLGTQYF. CDR3 nucleotide sequence: TGTGCCAGCAGTGCCGAGCAGGGGTACCTGGGGACCCAGTACTTC.

V usage is TRBV2 and J usage is TRBJ2-2, with D possibly being TRBD1 (5 bases). Trimming took 6 bases from V and 2 from J, leaving 13 bases between them. The germline gives CDR1 SNHLY, CDR2 FYNNEI. The CDR3 has 15 residues. Here the CDR3 reads CASRLADTNTGELFF. CDR3 nucleotide sequence: TGTGCCAGCAGGCTGGCGGACACAAACACCGGGGAGCTGTTTTTT.

This clone has more than one count but fewer than ten. This chain connects TRBV3-1 (or the pseudogene TRBV3-2) to TRBJ1-2; no clear D gene. The germline V gene encodes CDR1 LGHDT and CDR2 YNNKEL (reference sequence). The CDR3 length is 15 residues. Trimming removed 5 bases at V and 4 bases at J, with 17 bases between. This chain's CDR3 is CASSEGFFSPYGYTF. The CDR3 DNA reads TGTGCCAGCAGCGAGGGCTTTTTTTCCCCCTATGGCTACACCTTC.

The V and J genes are TRBV11-2 and TRBJ2-7; 7 bases line up with TRBD1. This CDR3 is 14 amino acids long. The ends lost 7 bases at V and 4 bases at J; junction bases unmatched: 10. Germline CDR1 SGHAT, CDR2 FQNNGV. For the CDR3, the DNA is TGTGCCAGCAACTACTACCGGGACAGTTACGAGCAGTACTTC. Translation gives CASNYYRDSYEQYF. The variable domain in full, completed from reference TRBV11-2 and TRBJ2-7, reads EAGVAQSPRYKIIEKRQSVAFWCNPISGHATLYWYQQILGQGPKLLIQFQNNGVVDDSQLPKDRFSAERLKGVDSTLKIQPAKLEDSAVYLCASNYYRDSYEQYFGPGTRLTVT.

The chain couples TRBV7-2 to TRBJ2-7, with TRBD1 matching 7 bases. The germline V gene has CDR1 SGHTA and CDR2 FQGNSA. V shed 6 bases and J 8 bases; nucleotides not matched to a gene: 10. This CDR3 contains 13 residues. CDR3 DNA: TGTGCCAGCAGGAACCCGACAGGGCGACAGCAGTACTTC. Protein product: CASRNPTGRQQYF.

This clone has only one observation. The V and J genes are TRBV6-5 and TRBJ1-1, with D unresolved. Germline V gene data show CDR1 as MNHEY and CDR2 as SVGAGI. V gave up 5 bases and J gave up 0 bases, with 7 bases separating them. The CDR3 has 13 residues. This chain's CDR3 is CASSPVMNTEAFF. The CDR3 region has the DNA TGTGCCAGCAGTCCGGTCATGAACACTGAAGCTTTCTTT.

This chain links TRBV2 with TRBJ1-4; a possible D gene is TRBD1 (5 bases). Germline assignment: CDR1 SNHLY and CDR2 FYNNEI. The CDR3 length is 15 residues. With 8 bases removed from V and 5 bases from J, the gap between germline ends came to 18 bases. The CDR3: CASLGGGTANEKLFF. In nucleotides, the CDR3 is TGTGCCAGCCTGGGGGGAGGGACGGCGAATGAAAAACTGTTTTTT.

V usage is TRBV21-1 and J usage is TRBJ1-1; the table's TRBD1 call for D was not verified on the DNA. TRBV21-1 is designated a pseudogene. This CDR3 has 15 amino acids. The CDR3 bases are TGTGCCAGCAGCAAAAGTGCAGGGGAAGGCACTGAAGCTTTCTTT. It translates to CASSKSAGEGTEAFF.

This chain joins TRBV14 and TRBJ2-1, with D possibly matching TRBD2 (6 bases). The CDR3 loop spans 14 amino acids. V was shortened by 3 bases and J by 6 bases, with 12 bases between the two germline ends. The germline CDR1 and CDR2 sequences are SGHDN and FVKESK. The CDR3: CASSHDGRSNEQFF. CDR3 bases: TGTGCCAGCAGCCATGACGGGAGAAGCAATGAGCAGTTCTTC.

The rearrangement links TRBV11-2 to TRBJ2-1; TRBD1 matches 7 bases. The CDR3 is made up of 14 amino acids. The germline gives CDR1 SGHAT, CDR2 FQNNGV. Trimming cost V 10 bases and J 4 bases; bases outside gene matches: 10. In DNA, the CDR3 is TGTGCCATCAACACCGGGACAGCATACAATGAGCAGTTCTTC. This sequence encodes CAINTGTAYNEQFF.

This chain joins TRBV2 and TRBJ1-1, with D perhaps matching TRBD1 (5 bases). Germline V gene lookup returns CDR1 SNHLY and CDR2 FYNNEI. The CDR3 runs 14 residues. Trimming shortened V by 2 bases and J by 11 bases, and 18 bases separated the two germline ends. The CDR3 bases are TGTGCCAGCAGTGAAAGGATGGGTGGCCGGGGGGCTTTCTTT. It specifies CASSERMGGRGAFF.

This chain joins TRBV7-9 and TRBJ2-3; TRBD1 matches at 7 bases. Germline V gives CDR1 SEHNR, CDR2 FQNEAQ (reference sequence). Trimming took 2 bases from V and 0 from J; bases not matched to a gene: 8. There are 17 residues in the CDR3. The CDR3 DNA sequence: TGTGCCAGCAGCTTACCACTAGAGACAGGGAGCACAGATACGCAGTATTTT. Protein product: CASSLPLETGSTDTQYF.

The chain has TRBV12-3 or TRBV12-4 and TRBJ1-1; the match to TRBD1 covers 8 bases. Losses at the gene ends were 5 bases for V and 2 bases for J; bases not matched to a gene: 1. The CDR3 runs 13 residues. The CDR3 bases are TGTGCCAGCAGTCAGGGGGCTAACACTGAAGCTTTCTTT. This translates into CASSQGANTEAFF.

This clone was recorded once. This rearrangement joins TRBV27 to TRBJ1-6, with 10 bases lining up with TRBD1. V lost 3 bases, J lost 1 base, and 6 bases stayed unmatched. The CDR3 contains 18 residues. The germline V gene has CDR1 MNHEY and CDR2 SMNVEV (reference sequence). CDR3 residues: CASSLTGGLGSYNSPLHF. CDR3 coding DNA: TGTGCCAGCAGTTTGACAGGGGGCTTAGGATCCTATAATTCACCCCTCCACTTT.

This clone was seen only a few times. The chain couples TRBV5-1 to TRBJ1-3; the D is unclear. Germline V gives CDR1 SGHRS, CDR2 YFSETQ. V lost 0 bases and J lost 4, with 8 bases in between. This CDR3 comprises 14 residues. CDR3 nucleotides: TGCGCCAGCAGCTTGGGGGGAGAAGGAAACACCATATATTTT. Protein: CASSLGGEGNTIYF. The variable domain in full, completed from reference TRBV5-1 and TRBJ1-3, reads KAGVTQTPRYLIKTRGQQVTLSCSPISGHRSVSWYQQTPGQGLQFLFEYFSETQRNKGNFPGRFSGRQFSNSRSEMNVSTLELGDSALYLCASSLGGEGNTIYFGEGSWLTVV.

V usage is TRBV29-1 and J usage is TRBJ1-6, with D uncertain. V lost 4 bases to trimming and J lost 8 bases, with 12 bases between them. In germline, CDR1 is SQVTM, CDR2 ANQGSEA. There are 13 residues in the CDR3. In DNA form, the CDR3 reads TGCAGCGTTGGGGCCACGGAGGATTCACCCCTCCACTTT. This codes for CSVGATEDSPLHF.

The V gene is TRBV7-9, the J gene TRBJ2-3; 10 nucleotides line up with TRBD2. The CDR3 length is 15 residues. Germline V lookup: CDR1 SEHNR, CDR2 FQNEAQ (reference sequence). V was pared by 5 bases and J by 4 bases, with 6 bases of the junction left unmatched. The CDR3 sequence is CASSPLAGRADTQYF. CDR3 DNA sequence: TGTGCCAGCAGCCCACTAGCGGGAAGAGCAGATACGCAGTATTTT.

The V gene is TRBV7-2, the J gene TRBJ2-5; D gene unclear. Germline CDR1 is SGHTA and CDR2 is FQGNSA. This CDR3 contains 13 residues. V was cut by 3 bases and J by 0 bases, with 5 bases left in between. The CDR3 nucleotides read TGTGCCAGCAGCTTCTCAGACCAAGAGACCCAGTACTTC. It is translated as CASSFSDQETQYF.